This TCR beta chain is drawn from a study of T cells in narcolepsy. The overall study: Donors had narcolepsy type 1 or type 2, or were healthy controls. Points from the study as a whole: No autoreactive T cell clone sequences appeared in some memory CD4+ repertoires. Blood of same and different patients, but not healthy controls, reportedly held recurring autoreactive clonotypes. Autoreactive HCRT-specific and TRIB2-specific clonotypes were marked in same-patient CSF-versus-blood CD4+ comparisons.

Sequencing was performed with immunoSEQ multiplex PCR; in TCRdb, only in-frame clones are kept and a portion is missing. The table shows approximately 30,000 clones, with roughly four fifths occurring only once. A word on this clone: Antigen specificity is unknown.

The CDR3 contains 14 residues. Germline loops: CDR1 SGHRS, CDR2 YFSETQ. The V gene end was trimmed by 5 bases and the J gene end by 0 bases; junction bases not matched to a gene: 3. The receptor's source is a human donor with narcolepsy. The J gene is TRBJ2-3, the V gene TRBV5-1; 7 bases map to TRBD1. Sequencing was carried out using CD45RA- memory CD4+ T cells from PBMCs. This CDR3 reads CASSWTGSTDTQYF. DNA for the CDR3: TGCGCCAGCAGTTGGACAGGAAGCACAGATACGCAGTATTTT.